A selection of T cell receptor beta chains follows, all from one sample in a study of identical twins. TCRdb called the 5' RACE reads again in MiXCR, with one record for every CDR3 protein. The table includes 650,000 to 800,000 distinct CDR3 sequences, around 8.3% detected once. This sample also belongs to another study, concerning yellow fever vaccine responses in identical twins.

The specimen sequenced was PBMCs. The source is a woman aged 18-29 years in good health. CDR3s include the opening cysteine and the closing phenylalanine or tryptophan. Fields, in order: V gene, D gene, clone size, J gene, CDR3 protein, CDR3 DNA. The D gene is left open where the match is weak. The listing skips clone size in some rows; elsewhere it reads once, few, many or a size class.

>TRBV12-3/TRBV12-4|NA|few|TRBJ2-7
CASSFLRDNEQYF
TGTGCCAGCAGTTTCCTCCGGGACAACGAGCAGTACTTC
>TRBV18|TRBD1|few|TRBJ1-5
CASSPGTDVNQPQHF
TGTGCCAGCTCACCCGGGACAGACGTCAATCAGCCCCAGCATTTT
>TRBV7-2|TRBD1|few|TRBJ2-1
CASSLGPGQGSNSYNEQFF
TGTGCCAGCAGCTTAGGGCCGGGACAGGGGTCGAACTCCTACAATGAGCAGTTCTTC
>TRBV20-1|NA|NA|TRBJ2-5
CSAMEREETQYF
TGCAGTGCTATGGAGAGGGAGGAGACCCAGTACTTC
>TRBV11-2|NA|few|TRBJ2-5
CASSLDPKQIADF
TGTGCCAGCAGCTTAGACCCTAAGCAGATTGCGGACTTC
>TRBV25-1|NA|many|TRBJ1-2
CASSERVAGNHGYTF
TGTGCCAGCAGTGAACGGGTCGCCGGGAACCATGGCTACACCTTC
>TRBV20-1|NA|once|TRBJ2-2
CSAGEAKGSSGELFF
TGCAGTGCGGGCGAGGCTAAAGGTTCCTCCGGGGAGCTGTTTTTT
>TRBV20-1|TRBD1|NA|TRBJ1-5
CSAREEQGKPQHF
TGCAGTGCTAGAGAAGAACAGGGGAAGCCCCAGCATTTT
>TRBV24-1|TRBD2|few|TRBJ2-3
CATSDPVAGDTDTQYF
TGTGCCACCAGTGATCCTGTAGCGGGAGACACAGATACGCAGTATTTT
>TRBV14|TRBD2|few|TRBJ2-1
CASSQEGVSGGVEGLDSYNEQFF
TGTGCCAGCAGCCAAGAGGGGGTTAGCGGGGGGGTGGAGGGTCTAGACTCCTACAATGAGCAGTTCTTC
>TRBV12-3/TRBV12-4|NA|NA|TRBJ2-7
CANSIGRLEQYF
TGTGCCAACAGTATTGGGCGACTTGAGCAGTACTTC
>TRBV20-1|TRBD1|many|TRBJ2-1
CSASDRGNEQFF
TGCAGTGCTTCGGACAGGGGTAATGAGCAGTTCTTC
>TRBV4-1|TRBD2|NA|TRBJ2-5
CASSSTSGASQETQYF
TGCGCCAGCAGCTCGACTAGCGGGGCCTCTCAAGAGACCCAGTACTTC
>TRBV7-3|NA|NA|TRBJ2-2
CASSSRGGGQGKDRELFF
TGTGCCAGCAGCTCTAGAGGAGGAGGGCAGGGGAAGGACCGGGAGCTGTTTTTT
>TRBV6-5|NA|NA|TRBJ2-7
CASSYSIRTTSYEQYF
TGTGCCAGCAGTTACTCGATACGGACCACATCCTACGAGCAGTACTTC
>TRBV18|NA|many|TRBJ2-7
CASSPPGVVYEQYF
TGTGCCAGCTCACCACCGGGGGTGGTTTACGAGCAGTACTTC
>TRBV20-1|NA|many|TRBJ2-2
CSAPTDGANTGELFF
TGCAGTGCCCCAACCGACGGGGCCAACACCGGGGAGCTGTTTTTT
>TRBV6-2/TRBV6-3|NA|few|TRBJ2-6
CASSYRRRDVVSGANVLTF
TGTGCCAGCAGTTACCGTCGTCGGGACGTAGTCTCTGGGGCCAACGTCCTGACTTTC
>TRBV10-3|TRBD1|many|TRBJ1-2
CAISDTGGESYGYTF
TGTGCCATCAGTGACACAGGGGGCGAGAGCTATGGCTACACCTTC
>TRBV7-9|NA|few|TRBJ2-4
CASSLGVRALAKNIQYF
TGTGCCAGCAGCTTAGGAGTCCGAGCACTAGCCAAAAACATTCAGTACTTC
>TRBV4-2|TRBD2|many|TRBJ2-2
CASSQETLAGTNTGELFF
TGTGCCAGCAGCCAAGAGACCCTAGCGGGAACGAACACCGGGGAGCTGTTTTTT
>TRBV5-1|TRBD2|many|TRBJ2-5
CASTSNLERGGTRTQYF
TGCGCCAGCACTTCGAATTTGGAGCGGGGAGGAACGAGGACCCAGTACTTC
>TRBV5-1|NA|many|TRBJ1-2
CASSLVGAGTIYGYTF
TGCGCCAGCAGCTTGGTTGGGGCAGGTACTATCTATGGCTACACCTTC
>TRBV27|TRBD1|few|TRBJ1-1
CASSLWKGADEAFF
TGTGCCAGCAGTTTATGGAAGGGGGCCGATGAAGCTTTCTTT
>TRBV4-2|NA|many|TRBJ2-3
CASSQVTASPTDTQYF
TGTGCCAGCAGCCAAGTAACCGCTAGTCCCACAGATACGCAGTATTTT
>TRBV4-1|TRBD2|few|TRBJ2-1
CASSQDSLANEQFF
TGCGCCAGCAGCCAAGATTCACTAGCGAATGAGCAGTTCTTC
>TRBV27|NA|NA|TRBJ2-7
CASSFHFSSTSYEQYF
TGTGCCAGCAGTTTCCACTTCTCCTCAACCTCCTACGAGCAGTACTTC
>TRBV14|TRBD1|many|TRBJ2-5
CASSQDKRESPGQEKETQYF
TGTGCCAGCAGCCAAGACAAACGGGAAAGCCCGGGACAGGAGAAAGAGACCCAGTACTTC
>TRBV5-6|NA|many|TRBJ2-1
CASSLKGANNEQFF
TGTGCCAGCAGCTTGAAGGGAGCTAACAATGAGCAGTTCTTC
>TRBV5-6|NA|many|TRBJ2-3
CASSSTHTDTQYF
TGTGCCAGCAGCTCTACGCACACAGATACGCAGTATTTT
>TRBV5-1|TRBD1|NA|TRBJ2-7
CASSTGQTNEQYF
TGCGCCAGCAGCACGGGACAGACAAACGAGCAGTACTTC
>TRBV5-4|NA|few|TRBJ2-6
CASSLSQGWWMSGANVLTF
TGTGCCAGCAGCTTATCCCAGGGGTGGTGGATGAGTGGGGCCAACGTCCTGACTTTC
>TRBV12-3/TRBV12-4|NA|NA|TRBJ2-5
CASSDGLAVETQYF
TGTGCCAGCTCCGACGGGCTAGCAGTAGAGACCCAGTACTTC
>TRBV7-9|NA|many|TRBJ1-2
CASSFRGGYTF
TGTGCCAGCAGCTTCAGGGGAGGCTACACCTTC
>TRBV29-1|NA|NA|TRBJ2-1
CSVTLLRATNNEQFF
TGCAGCGTCACACTACTTCGAGCGACAAACAATGAGCAGTTCTTC
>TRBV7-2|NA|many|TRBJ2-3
CASSLELWAWYF
TGTGCCAGCAGCTTAGAGCTGTGGGCGTGGTATTTT
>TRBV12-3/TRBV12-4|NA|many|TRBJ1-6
CASSGVRENSPLHF
TGTGCCAGCAGTGGGGTTAGGGAAAATTCACCCCTCCACTTT
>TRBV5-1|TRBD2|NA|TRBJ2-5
CASSISGGSQETQYF
TGCGCCAGCAGCATTAGCGGGGGTAGCCAAGAGACCCAGTACTTC
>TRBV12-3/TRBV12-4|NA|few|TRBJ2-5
CASSRQLPQETQYF
TGTGCCAGCAGTCGACAGCTCCCCCAAGAGACCCAGTACTTC
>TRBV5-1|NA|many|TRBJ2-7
CASSLGGTELYEQYF
TGCGCCAGCAGCTTGGGGGGGACGGAACTCTACGAGCAGTACTTC
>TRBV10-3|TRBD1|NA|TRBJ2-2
CAISEFTGGTGELFF
TGTGCCATCAGTGAGTTCACAGGGGGCACCGGGGAGCTGTTTTTT
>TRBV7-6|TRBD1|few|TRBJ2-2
CASSLAAQGYTGELFF
TGTGCCAGCAGCTTAGCCGCACAGGGGTACACCGGGGAGCTGTTTTTT
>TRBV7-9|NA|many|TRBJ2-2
CASSLVPGELFF
TGTGCCAGCAGCTTAGTTCCCGGGGAGCTGTTTTTT
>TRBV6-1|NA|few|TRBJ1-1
CASSEIVYEAFF
TGTGCCAGCAGCGAGATCGTGTATGAAGCTTTCTTT
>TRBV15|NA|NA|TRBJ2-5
CATSGVPETQYF
TGTGCCACCAGCGGAGTGCCAGAGACCCAGTACTTC
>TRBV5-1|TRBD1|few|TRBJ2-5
CASSWNRDRGQTQYF
TGCGCCAGCAGCTGGAACCGGGACAGGGGACAGACCCAGTACTTC
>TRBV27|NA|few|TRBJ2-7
CATGSSYEQYF
TGTGCAACAGGGTCCTCCTACGAGCAGTACTTC
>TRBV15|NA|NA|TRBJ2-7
CATSRDVGSNEQYF
TGTGCCACCAGCAGAGATGTGGGCTCCAACGAGCAGTACTTC
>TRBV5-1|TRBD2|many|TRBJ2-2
CASNAAGANTGELFF
TGCGCCAGCAATGCCGCGGGGGCGAACACCGGGGAGCTGTTTTTT
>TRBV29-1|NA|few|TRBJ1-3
CSVERGNTIYF
TGCAGCGTTGAAAGGGGAAACACCATATATTTT
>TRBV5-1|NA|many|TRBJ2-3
CASSLDRTRDTQYF
TGCGCCAGCAGCTTGGATCGGACAAGGGATACGCAGTATTTT
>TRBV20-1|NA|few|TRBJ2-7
CSAVAYEQYF
TGCAGTGCCGTTGCCTACGAGCAGTACTTC
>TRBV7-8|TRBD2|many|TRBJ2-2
CASSLELAGHGELFF
TGTGCCAGCAGCTTAGAGCTAGCGGGGCACGGGGAGCTGTTTTTT
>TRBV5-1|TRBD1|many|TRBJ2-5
CASSFRDSKETQYF
TGCGCCAGCAGCTTCCGGGACAGCAAAGAGACCCAGTACTTC
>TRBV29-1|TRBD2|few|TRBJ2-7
CSVEAGGIFEQYF
TGCAGCGTGGAAGCGGGAGGGATCTTCGAGCAGTACTTC
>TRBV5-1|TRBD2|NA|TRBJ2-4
CASSLGFRTSGSIAKNIQYF
TGCGCCAGCAGCTTGGGATTTAGAACTAGCGGGAGTATAGCCAAAAACATTCAGTACTTC
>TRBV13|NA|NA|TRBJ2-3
CASSIDRTDTQYF
TGTGCCAGCAGCATCGATCGGACAGATACGCAGTATTTT
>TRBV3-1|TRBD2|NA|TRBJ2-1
CASSQPNRTSGTNEQFF
TGTGCCAGCAGCCAACCCAATAGGACTAGCGGGACCAATGAGCAGTTCTTC
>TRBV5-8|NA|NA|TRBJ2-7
CASSLFDSYEQYF
TGTGCCAGCAGCTTGTTTGACAGCTACGAGCAGTACTTC
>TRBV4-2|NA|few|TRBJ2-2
CASSQESGANTGELFF
TGTGCCAGCAGCCAAGAGTCGGGAGCGAACACCGGGGAGCTGTTTTTT